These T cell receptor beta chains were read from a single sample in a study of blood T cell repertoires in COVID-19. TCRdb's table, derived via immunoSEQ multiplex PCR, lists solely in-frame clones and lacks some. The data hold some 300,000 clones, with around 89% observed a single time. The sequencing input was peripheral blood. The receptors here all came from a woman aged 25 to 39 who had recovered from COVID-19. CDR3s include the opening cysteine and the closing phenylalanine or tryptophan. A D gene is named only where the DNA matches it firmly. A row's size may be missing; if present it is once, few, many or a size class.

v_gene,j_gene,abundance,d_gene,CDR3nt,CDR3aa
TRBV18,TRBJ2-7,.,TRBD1,TGTGCCAGCTCACCTAGCACCGGCGGGACAGGGCAGTACTTC,CASSPSTGGTGQYF
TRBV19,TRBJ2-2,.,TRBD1,TGTGCCAGTAGTACCCCCCTTATGGGGACAGGGGCCCAAAACACCGGGGAGCTGTTTTTT,CASSTPLMGTGAQNTGELFF
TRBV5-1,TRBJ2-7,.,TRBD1,TGCGCCAGTACCGGGACAGGGGCTTACGAGCAGTACTTC,CASTGTGAYEQYF
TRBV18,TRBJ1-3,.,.,TGTGCCAGCTCACCATCCCCAGGGGCCTCTGGAAACACCATATATTTT,CASSPSPGASGNTIYF
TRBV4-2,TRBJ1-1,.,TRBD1,TGTGCCAGCAGCCAATGGGGGACAGGTGACACGAACACTGAAGCTTTCTTT,CASSQWGTGDTNTEAFF
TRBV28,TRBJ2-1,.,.,TGTGCCAGCCGCCGATTAGGCGGAGACAATGAGCAGTTCTTC,CASRRLGGDNEQFF
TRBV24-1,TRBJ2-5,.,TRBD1,TGTGCCACCAGTGTCATTCGGTGGACAGGGGACGAGACCCAGTACTTC,CATSVIRWTGDETQYF
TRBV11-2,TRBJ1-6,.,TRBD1,TGTGCCAGCAGCTTACGGTCCGGACAGGGTCTAAGTTCACCCCTCCACTTT,CASSLRSGQGLSSPLHF
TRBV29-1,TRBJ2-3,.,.,TGCAGCGTCAGCAGGGGTGCGACAGATACGCAGTATTTT,CSVSRGATDTQYF
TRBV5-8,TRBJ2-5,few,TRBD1,TGTGCCAGCAGCGACTCGGGACAGCCGGGAACAGAGACCCAGTACTTC,CASSDSGQPGTETQYF
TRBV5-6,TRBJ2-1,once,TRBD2,TGTGCCAGCAGTTTGGGACTAGCGGGGGCCAACAATGAGCAGTTCTTC,CASSLGLAGANNEQFF
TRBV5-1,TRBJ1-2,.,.,TGCGCCAGCAGCCCCTACCAGGCTTCCCGAGGGTCTAACTATGGCTACACCTTC,CASSPYQASRGSNYGYTF
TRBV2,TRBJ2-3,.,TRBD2,TGTGCCAGCAAGGGGAGGAACGGGGGGACAGATACGCAGTATTTT,CASKGRNGGTDTQYF
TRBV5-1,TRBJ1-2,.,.,TGCGCCAGCAGCTTGATGGGGGCGGAGGGCTACACCTTC,CASSLMGAEGYTF
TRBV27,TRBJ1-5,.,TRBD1,TGTGCCAGCGACACGACAGGGAGACGCGGCAATCAGCCCCAGCATTTT,CASDTTGRRGNQPQHF
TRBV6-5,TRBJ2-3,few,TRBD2,TGTGCCAGCAGTTACCTTCGTACTAGCGGCACAGATACGCAGTATTTT,CASSYLRTSGTDTQYF
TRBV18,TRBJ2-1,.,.,TGTGCCAGCTCACTAACTACAGGGAATGAGCAGTTCTTC,CASSLTTGNEQFF
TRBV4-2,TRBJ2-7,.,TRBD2,TGTGCCAGCAGCCAAGATGCCTCGTGGGCTAGCGGGGGGGGGCAGTACTTC,CASSQDASWASGGGQYF
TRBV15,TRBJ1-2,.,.,TGTGCCACCAGCAGACCTAGGTATGGCTACACCTTC,CATSRPRYGYTF
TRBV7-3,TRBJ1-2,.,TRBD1,TGTGCCAGCAGCCAGGACCGGACAGGAAACTATGGCTACACCTTC,CASSQDRTGNYGYTF
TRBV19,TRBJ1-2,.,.,TGTGCCAGTAGTTTCGGACTGGACGGCTACACCTTC,CASSFGLDGYTF
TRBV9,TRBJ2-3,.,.,TGTGCCAGCAGCGTAGACCTCGCGGGGGATACGCAGTATTTT,CASSVDLAGDTQYF
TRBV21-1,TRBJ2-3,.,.,TGTGCCAGCAGAACAGGGGGCACAGATACGCAGTATTTT,CASRTGGTDTQYF
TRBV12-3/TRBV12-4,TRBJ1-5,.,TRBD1,TGTGCCAGCAGTCGGGACAGAATTCAGCCCCAGCATTTT,CASSRDRIQPQHF
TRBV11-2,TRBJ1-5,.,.,TGTGCCAGCAGCTTTCTCGGCAATCAGCCCCAGCATTTT,CASSFLGNQPQHF
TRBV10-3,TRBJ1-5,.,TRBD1,TGTGCCATCAGTGAGTCACAGGGGAACAATCAGCCCCAGCATTTT,CAISESQGNNQPQHF
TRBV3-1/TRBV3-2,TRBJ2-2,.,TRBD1,TGTGCCAGCAGTCGGGGACAGGGGGTAAACACCGGGGAGCTGTTTTTT,CASSRGQGVNTGELFF
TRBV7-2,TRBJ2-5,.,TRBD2,TGTGCCAGCAGCTTAGTCGGCGGGGGGAGTCAAGAGACCCAGTACTTC,CASSLVGGGSQETQYF
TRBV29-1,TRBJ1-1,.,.,TGCAGCGTTGTCCAGGGCGGAAACACTGAAGCTTTCTTT,CSVVQGGNTEAFF
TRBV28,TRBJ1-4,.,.,TGTGCCAGCAGTCCGCTGTGGAGGGATAATGAAAAACTGTTTTTT,CASSPLWRDNEKLFF
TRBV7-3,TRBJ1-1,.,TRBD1,TGTGCCAGCAGCACGGACAGGGGGGCTGAAGCTTTCTTT,CASSTDRGAEAFF
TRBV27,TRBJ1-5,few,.,TGTGCCAGCAGGGGGGGGGTCTATAGCAATCAGCCCCAGCATTTT,CASRGGVYSNQPQHF
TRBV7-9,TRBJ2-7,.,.,TGTGCCAGCAGTCTTAGTATGACAGAGAGTGGGCAGTACTTC,CASSLSMTESGQYF
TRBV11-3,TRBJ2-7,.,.,TGTGCCAGCAGCTTAGGAACACACTACGAGCAGTACTTC,CASSLGTHYEQYF
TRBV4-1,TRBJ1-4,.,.,TGCGCCAGCAGCCAAGTAAACGGTGAAAAACTGTTTTTT,CASSQVNGEKLFF
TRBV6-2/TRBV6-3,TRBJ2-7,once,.,TGTGCCAGCAGTTCGAGACCGTCCCCCCCCCTAGCCTACGAGCAGTACTTC,CASSSRPSPPLAYEQYF
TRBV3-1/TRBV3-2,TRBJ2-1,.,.,TGTGCCAGCAGCCAACGTAACCCAGGGATGGATGAGCAGTTCTTC,CASSQRNPGMDEQFF
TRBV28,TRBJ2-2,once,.,TGTGCCTGCAGTACACAGGGAGGGACCGGGGAGCTGTTTTTT,CACSTQGGTGELFF
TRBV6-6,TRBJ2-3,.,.,TGTGCCAGCAGCCTCCTTAGCACAGATACGCAGTATTTT,CASSLLSTDTQYF
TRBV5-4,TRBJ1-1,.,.,TGTGCCAGCAGCTTACAGGGGAACACTGAAGCTTTCTTT,CASSLQGNTEAFF
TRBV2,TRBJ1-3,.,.,TGTGCCAGTACTCAACTCAGGGCTGGAAACACCATATATTTT,CASTQLRAGNTIYF